This T cell receptor (beta chain) is from a study of CD8+CD57+ T cells in acquired aplastic anemia. The template for TCR beta VDJ and CDR3 sequence profiling was genomic DNA. TCRdb recomputed calls from the reads with MiXCR, one row per CDR3 protein. The table includes 250,000 to 300,000 distinct CDR3 sequences, roughly 59% detected once. This clonotype was observed a few times. Patients who underwent sequencing had shown CD8+CD57+ cell expansion by flow cytometry. Blood samples were obtained from patients who had received no prior therapy. The TCR was taken from a human donor with aplastic anemia. The sequenced material came from sorted CD4+, CD8+, or CD8+CD57+ T cells (not recorded which) from PBMCs.

The CDR3 protein is CASSVGRGLNTGELFF. CDR3 bases: TGTGCCAGCAGCGTAGGGCGGGGGCTCAACACCGGGGAGCTGTTTTTT. The chain has TRBV9 and TRBJ2-2, with D perhaps matching TRBD2 (7 bases). Germline V gene data show CDR1 as SGDLS and CDR2 as YYNGEE. This CDR3 is built from 16 residues. Deletions cut 0 bases from V and 2 bases from J, with 11 bases between.